These 28 T cell receptor beta chains came from one sample sequenced in a study of blood T cell repertoires in COVID-19. The table came from immunoSEQ multiplex PCR; TCRdb's copy has only in-frame clones and leaves some out. The sample shows 110,000 to 150,000 clones, around nine tenths of them seen only once. The sample consisted of peripheral blood. Every receptor here comes from a man over 45 with active or convalescent COVID-19.

V is TRBV28 and J is TRBJ2-5; tentative D call: TRBD1 (5 bases). Germline CDR1 and CDR2: MDHEN and SYDVKM. This CDR3 region has 14 residues. V was shortened by 1 base and J by 3 bases, with 9 bases between the two germline ends. The CDR3 region is CASSLLSREETQYF. The CDR3 bases are TGTGCCAGCAGTTTATTGTCCAGGGAAGAGACCCAGTACTTC.

The J gene is TRBJ2-7, the V gene TRBV16; 8 bases align to TRBD1. The length of the CDR3 is 15 residues. Unmatched junction bases numbered 8, after V lost 0 bases and J lost 7 bases. CDR1 and CDR2 (germline): KGHSY, FQNENV. CDR3 amino acids: CASSQSSQGAKEQYF. The CDR3 DNA reads as TGTGCCAGCAGCCAATCAAGTCAGGGGGCGAAGGAGCAGTACTTC.

The gene calls are TRBV6-6 and TRBJ2-6; possibly TRBD2 for D (6 bases). Germline V gene data show CDR1 as MNHNY and CDR2 as SVGAGI (reference sequence). V shed 9 bases and J shed 12 bases, with 12 bases lying between them. CDR3 size: 11 residues. CDR3 nucleotide sequence: TGTGCCAGTCGGGGAGGAGGCGTCCTGACTTTC. Encoded protein: CASRGGGVLTF.

The chain uses TRBV15 and TRBJ2-5; D is perhaps TRBD1 (6 bases). The CDR3 totals 15 residues. Germline CDR1 LNHNV, CDR2 YYDKDF (reference sequence). Trimming removed 1 base from V and 6 bases from J, with 15 bases in between. CDR3 sequence (DNA): TGTGCCACCAGCAGAGCAGGGGACCCATTAAAGACCCAGTACTTC. It yields the protein CATSRAGDPLKTQYF.

The rearrangement joins TRBV5-1 to TRBJ2-2; D unclear. CDR3 length: 15 residues. Germline CDR1 SGHRS, CDR2 YFSETQ. The V end lost 3 bases, the J end lost 2 bases, and 11 bases lay between the germline ends. CDR3 nucleotide sequence: TGCGCCAGCAGCTCCTTAACAGAAAACACCGGGGAGCTGTTTTTT. This sequence encodes CASSSLTENTGELFF.

The chain recombines TRBV15 with TRBJ2-6, with TRBD1 identical over 8 bases. There are 19 residues in the CDR3. From germline, CDR1 is LNHNV and CDR2 YYDKDF (reference sequence). The V segment lost 5 bases and the J segment 0 bases; nucleotides outside the gene matches: 12. In nucleotides, the CDR3 is TGTGCCACCAGCGGGCGGACAGGGTCGGATTTCTCTGGGGCCAACGTCCTGACTTTC. Its protein product is CATSGRTGSDFSGANVLTF.

The J gene is TRBJ1-1, the V gene TRBV12-3 or TRBV12-4; possible D gene TRBD1, 5 bases. V dropped 5 bases and J dropped 5 bases, with 9 bases sitting between them. There are 12 residues in the CDR3. The CDR3 coding sequence is TGTGCCAGCAGTGAGCAGGGAACTGAAGCTTTCTTT. Translated: CASSEQGTEAFF.

The chain employs TRBV15 and TRBJ1-5; 10 positions match TRBD1. This CDR3 is built from 14 residues. Germline trimming cut 1 base from V and 6 bases from J; bases unmatched to any gene: 0. Germline V gene lookup returns CDR1 LNHNV and CDR2 YYDKDF (reference sequence). CDR3 nucleotides: TGTGCCACCAGCAGAGGGACAGGGGGTCAGCCCCAGCATTTT. Protein product: CATSRGTGGQPQHF. Full variable domain (remainder filled in from reference TRBV15 and TRBJ1-5): DAMVIQNPRYQVTQFGKPVTLSCSQTLNHNVMYWYQQKSSQAPKLLFHYYDKDFNNEADTPDNFQSRRPNTSFCFLDIRSPGLGDTAMYLCATSRGTGGQPQHFGDGTRLSIL.

V gene TRBV4-1 combines with J gene TRBJ1-5; 8 bases map to TRBD1. V trimming: 4 bases; J trimming: 0 bases; junction bases outside the gene matches: 8. The CDR3 consists of 17 residues. The V gene's germline CDR1 is MGHRA and CDR2 YSYEKL. CDR3 DNA: TGCGCCAGCAGCCCCTCCGGGACAGGTTATAGCAATCAGCCCCAGCATTTT. Protein sequence: CASSPSGTGYSNQPQHF.

The gene calls are TRBV2 and TRBJ1-4; TRBD1 matches at 9 bases. The CDR3 sequence is 14 residues long. J gave up 11 bases and V 4 bases, and 8 bases lay outside the gene matches. Germline V gene lookup returns CDR1 SNHLY and CDR2 FYNNEI. In DNA form, the CDR3 reads TGTGCCAGCAGTGTACGGGACAGGGCAAGGAAACTGTTTTTT. It translates to CASSVRDRARKLFF.

The chain employs TRBV11-3 and TRBJ1-1; 7 bases line up with TRBD1. The CDR3 is 14 residues long. Trimming took 5 bases from V and 5 from J; bases not matched to a gene: 8. CDR1 and CDR2 from the germline V gene are SGHNT and YENEEA. The CDR3, as DNA: TGTGCCAGCAGCCCGTCTCAGGGGGGAACTGAAGCTTTCTTT. Protein product: CASSPSQGGTEAFF.

The chain uses TRBV3-1 (or the pseudogene TRBV3-2) and TRBJ2-1; TRBD1 is a possible D gene (6 bases). Per the germline V gene, CDR1 is LGHDT and CDR2 is YNNKEL (reference sequence). The length of the CDR3 is 13 residues. The V end lost 2 bases, the J end lost 14 bases, and 16 bases lay between the germline ends. The CDR3 DNA is TGTGCCAGCAGCCAAAGCACCCCAGGGGAAAAGTTCTTC. It specifies CASSQSTPGEKFF.

V and J are TRBV24-1 and TRBJ1-1, with no clear D. Trimming cost V 6 bases and J 1 base, with 8 bases left between them. The CDR3 extends over 13 amino acids. Germline values: CDR1 KGHDR, CDR2 SFDVKD. In DNA form, the CDR3 reads TGTGCCACCAGTCATCCCAGGAACACTGAAGCTTTCTTT. This sequence encodes CATSHPRNTEAFF.

V is TRBV27 and J is TRBJ2-1; unclear D gene. Germline lookup yields CDR1 MNHEY and CDR2 SMNVEV (reference sequence). The CDR3 sequence is 18 residues long. V lost 2 bases and J lost 0, with 17 bases in between. The CDR3 loop is CASSLRRPRQSSYNEQFF. CDR3 nucleotides: TGTGCCAGCAGTTTACGGCGGCCCCGCCAAAGCTCCTACAATGAGCAGTTCTTC.

This chain connects TRBV6-5 to TRBJ1-1; 9 nucleotides match TRBD1. The junction had 9 bases not matched to a gene; V was cut back by 2 bases and J by 5 bases. The CDR3 runs 16 residues. Germline assignment: CDR1 MNHEY and CDR2 SVGAGI. The CDR3 region has the DNA TGTGCCAGCAGTTACAGTGGGGACAGGGTTGGAACTGAAGCTTTCTTT. It is translated as CASSYSGDRVGTEAFF.

The rearrangement links TRBV12-3 or TRBV12-4 to TRBJ1-1; D is unclear. With 5 bases removed from V and 10 bases from J, the gap between germline ends came to 17 bases. The CDR3 covers 13 residues. The CDR3 bases are TGTGCCAGCAGTCCTCAGGTAGAAGTGGCAGCTTTCTTT. Translated, it gives CASSPQVEVAAFF.

The rearrangement links TRBV9 to TRBJ2-5; 8 bases match TRBD2. CDR3 size: 14 residues. Germline V gene sequence: CDR1 SGDLS, CDR2 YYNGEE. Unmatched junction bases numbered 8, after V lost 4 bases and J lost 6 bases. This CDR3 is CASSKGLEVKTQYF. CDR3 nucleotide sequence: TGTGCCAGCAGCAAGGGACTAGAGGTGAAGACCCAGTACTTC.

V is TRBV18 and J is TRBJ2-3; tentative D call: TRBD2 (5 bases). This CDR3 region has 16 residues. V was trimmed by 1 base and J by 0 bases, leaving 11 bases between them. Germline CDR1 and CDR2: KGHSH and LQKENI. The CDR3 sequence: CASSPRWESSTDTQYF. The CDR3 DNA is TGTGCCAGCTCACCACGGTGGGAGAGTAGCACAGATACGCAGTATTTT.

V and J are TRBV5-1 and TRBJ1-4; D is unclear. Germline CDR1 and CDR2: SGHRS and YFSETQ. This CDR3 region has 14 residues. Trimming removed 0 bases at V and 0 bases at J, with 3 bases between. CDR3 amino acids: CASSLGATNEKLFF. The DNA of the CDR3 is TGCGCCAGCAGCTTGGGCGCAACTAATGAAAAACTGTTTTTT. The entire variable domain, with the rest obtained from reference TRBV5-1 and TRBJ1-4, is as follows: KAGVTQTPRYLIKTRGQQVTLSCSPISGHRSVSWYQQTPGQGLQFLFEYFSETQRNKGNFPGRFSGRQFSNSRSEMNVSTLELGDSALYLCASSLGATNEKLFFGSGTQLSVL.

The chain is built from TRBV27 and TRBJ1-2, with TRBD1 identical over 9 bases. The V gene's germline CDR1 is MNHEY and CDR2 SMNVEV (reference sequence). The CDR3 sequence is 15 residues long. After removal of 0 bases from V and 5 bases from J, the junction contained 4 bases not matched to a gene. CDR3 sequence reads: CASSLSADRGYGYTF. CDR3 in DNA: TGTGCCAGCAGTTTATCGGCTGACAGGGGGTATGGCTACACCTTC.

The chain uses TRBV28 and TRBJ2-1, with TRBD2 matching 11 bases. This CDR3 spans 18 amino acids. V trimming: 3 bases; J trimming: 5 bases; junction bases outside the gene matches: 12. Germline assignment: CDR1 MDHEN and CDR2 SYDVKM. The CDR3 here is CASSFPSGRPVTHNEQFF. CDR3 sequence (DNA): TGTGCCAGCAGTTTCCCTAGCGGGAGGCCTGTTACTCACAATGAGCAGTTCTTC.

The chain couples TRBV29-1 to TRBJ2-3; 9 nucleotides align to TRBD2. Unmatched junction bases numbered 2, after V lost 4 bases and J lost 0 bases. Germline CDR1 and CDR2: SQVTM and ANQGSEA. CDR3 size: 14 residues. The CDR3 region is CSVGTSVSTDTQYF. In DNA form, the CDR3 reads TGCAGCGTTGGGACTAGCGTTAGCACAGATACGCAGTATTTT.

The chain combines TRBV3-1 (or the pseudogene TRBV3-2) with TRBJ2-5; D unresolved. CDR3 length: 12 residues. V was trimmed by 4 bases and J by 1 base, leaving 4 bases between them. Germline V lookup: CDR1 LGHDT, CDR2 YNNKEL (reference sequence). The CDR3 bases are TGTGCCAGCAGCCGCGTCCAAGAGACCCAGTACTTC. It specifies CASSRVQETQYF.

The J gene is TRBJ1-5, the V gene TRBV19; a weak D match, TRBD1 (5 bases). Germline V gives CDR1 LNHDA, CDR2 SQIVND (reference sequence). The ends were cut back, 9 bases at V and 1 base at J, with 19 bases in the middle. This CDR3 has 16 residues. CDR3 bases: TGTGCCAGCCTAGACACCTCCAAGGGGAGCAATCAGCCCCAGCATTTT. Amino acids: CASLDTSKGSNQPQHF.

The chain joins TRBV15 to TRBJ2-1; a possible D gene is TRBD1 (6 bases). CDR3 size: 15 residues. Trimming left V 3 bases short and J 7 bases short, with 16 bases between. The germline V gene has CDR1 LNHNV and CDR2 YYDKDF (reference sequence). The CDR3 nucleotides read TGTGCCACCAGCAGTAACCAGGGGTTGGGGAATGAGCAGTTCTTC. Its protein product is CATSSNQGLGNEQFF.

The V gene is TRBV13, the J gene TRBJ2-7; a possible D gene is TRBD2 (5 bases). CDR3 length equals 12 residues. CDR1 and CDR2 from the germline V gene are PRHDT and FYEKMQ (reference sequence). V was cut by 5 bases and J by 6 bases, with 11 bases left in between. The chain's CDR3 is CASSVPRGEQYF. The CDR3 DNA follows: TGTGCCAGCAGCGTGCCTCGGGGCGAGCAGTACTTC. Full variable domain (outside the CDR3, taken from reference TRBV13 and TRBJ2-7): AAGVIQSPRHLIKEKRETATLKCYPIPRHDTVYWYQQGPGQDPQFLISFYEKMQSDKGSIPDRFSAQQFSDYHSELNMSSLELGDSALYFCASSVPRGEQYFGPGTRLTVT.

This chain uses TRBV4-1 with TRBJ2-1; 15 bases are shared with TRBD2. This CDR3 contains 17 residues. The V segment lost 2 bases and the J segment 7 bases; nucleotides outside the gene matches: 6. In germline, CDR1 is MGHRA, CDR2 YSYEKL. CDR3 residues: CASSQPRTSGRANEQFF. CDR3 DNA sequence: TGCGCCAGCAGCCAACCTCGGACTAGCGGGAGGGCTAATGAGCAGTTCTTC.

This clone was counted only a few times. V and J are TRBV5-4 and TRBJ2-1; 10 nucleotides match TRBD2. Germline CDR1 is SGHNT and CDR2 is YYREEE (reference sequence). The V and J ends lost 0 bases and 8 bases, in that order; junction bases with no gene match: 2. The CDR3 totals 14 residues. CDR3 sequence (DNA): TGTGCCAGCAGCTTGGGGCTAGCGGGAGATGAGCAGTTCTTC. It is translated as CASSLGLAGDEQFF. The whole variable domain, filled in from reference TRBV5-4 and TRBJ2-1, reads ETGVTQSPTHLIKTRGQQVTLRCSSQSGHNTVSWYQQALGQGPQFIFQYYREEENGRGNFPPRFSGLQFPNYSSELNVNALELDDSALYLCASSLGLAGDEQFFGPGTRLTVL.